Shown below are 5 T cell receptor beta chains from a single sample sequenced in a study of cytomegalovirus exposure and HLA in healthy donors. Primers: 60 Vbeta forward and 13 Jbeta reverse. TCRdb's copy holds only in-frame clones and misses some; the assay was immunoSEQ multiplex PCR. Among fewer than 150,000 clones listed, under 90% were seen once. The material sequenced was PBMCs. The receptors were gathered from a female donor in good health and CMV-seropositive.

The rearrangement uses TRBV6-5 and TRBJ2-6; D is undetermined. Germline CDR1 is MNHEY and CDR2 is SVGAGI. V lost 0 bases, J lost 0 bases, and 6 bases lay in between. This CDR3 has 16 residues. CDR3 amino acids: CASSYSIGSGANVLTF. The CDR3 region has the DNA TGTGCCAGCAGTTACTCGATCGGCTCTGGGGCCAACGTCCTGACTTTC.

CDR3 sequence: CASSPSPGQGWINEKLFF. DNA of the CDR3: TGTGCCAGTAGTCCTTCCCCGGGACAGGGATGGATTAATGAAAAACTGTTTTTT. The chain has TRBV19 and TRBJ1-4; 9 bases match TRBD1. The germline V gene encodes CDR1 LNHDA and CDR2 SQIVND (reference sequence). This CDR3 is built from 18 residues. The J segment lost 4 bases and the V segment lost 5 bases, leaving 14 bases of the junction unmatched.

V usage is TRBV19 and J usage is TRBJ1-1; weak D call: TRBD1 (5 bases). Germline-derived CDR1 and CDR2 are LNHDA and SQIVND (reference sequence). CDR3 size: 14 residues. V lost 5 bases, J lost 3 bases, and 13 bases lay in between. The DNA of the CDR3 is TGTGCCAGTAGTCCCAACGGGGGGGACACTGAAGCTTTCTTT. This translates into CASSPNGGDTEAFF.

The DNA for the CDR3 is TGTGCCAGCTCACCAATCTCGGGACAGCTGAACACTGAAGCTTTCTTT. Amino acid sequence: CASSPISGQLNTEAFF. This chain links TRBV18 with TRBJ1-1; TRBD1 matches at 7 bases. There are 16 residues in the CDR3. The germline V gene encodes CDR1 KGHSH and CDR2 LQKENI. Unmatched junction bases numbered 6, after V lost 2 bases and J lost 0 bases.

V gene TRBV14 combines with J gene TRBJ2-7, with D perhaps matching TRBD1 (5 bases). V dropped 2 bases and J dropped 2 bases, with 7 bases sitting between them. Germline CDR1 is SGHDN and CDR2 is FVKESK. CDR3 length: 13 amino acids. CDR3: CASSQQGAYEQYF. The CDR3 region has the DNA TGTGCCAGCAGCCAACAGGGTGCCTACGAGCAGTACTTC.